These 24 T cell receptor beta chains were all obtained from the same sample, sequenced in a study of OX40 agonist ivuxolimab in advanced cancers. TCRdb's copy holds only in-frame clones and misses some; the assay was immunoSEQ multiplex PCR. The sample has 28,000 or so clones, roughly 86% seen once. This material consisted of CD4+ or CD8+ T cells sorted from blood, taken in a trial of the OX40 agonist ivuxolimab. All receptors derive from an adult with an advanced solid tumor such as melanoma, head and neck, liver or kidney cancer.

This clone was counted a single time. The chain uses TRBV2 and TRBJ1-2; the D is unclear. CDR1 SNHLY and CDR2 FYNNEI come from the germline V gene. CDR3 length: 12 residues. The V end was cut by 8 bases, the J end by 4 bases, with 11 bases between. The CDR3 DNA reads TGTGCCAGCTATGGGTATAGCTATGGCTACACCTTC. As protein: CASYGYSYGYTF.

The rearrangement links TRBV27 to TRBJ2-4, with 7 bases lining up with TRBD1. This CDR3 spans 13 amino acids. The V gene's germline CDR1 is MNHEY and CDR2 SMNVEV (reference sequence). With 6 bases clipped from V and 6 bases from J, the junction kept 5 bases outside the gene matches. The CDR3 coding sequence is TGTGCCAGCAGCCTCGGACAGGCAAACATTCAGTACTTC. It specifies CASSLGQANIQYF.

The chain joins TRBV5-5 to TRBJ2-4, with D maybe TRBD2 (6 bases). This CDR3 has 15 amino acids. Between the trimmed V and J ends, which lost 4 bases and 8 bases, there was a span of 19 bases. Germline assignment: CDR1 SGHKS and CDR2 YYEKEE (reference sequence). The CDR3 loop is CASSGWGLENDIQYF. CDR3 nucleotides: TGTGCCAGCAGCGGGTGGGGACTTGAGAATGACATTCAGTACTTC.

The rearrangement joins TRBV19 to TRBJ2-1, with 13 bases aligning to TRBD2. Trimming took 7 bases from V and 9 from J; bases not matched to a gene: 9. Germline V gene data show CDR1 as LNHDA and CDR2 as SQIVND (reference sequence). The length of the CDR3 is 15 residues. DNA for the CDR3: TGTGCCAGTACCATCACTAGCGGGGGGGCCCGTGAGCAGTTCTTC. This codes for CASTITSGGAREQFF.

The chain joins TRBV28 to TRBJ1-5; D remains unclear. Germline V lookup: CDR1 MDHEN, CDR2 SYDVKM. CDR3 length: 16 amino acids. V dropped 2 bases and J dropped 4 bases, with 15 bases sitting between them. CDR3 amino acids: CASSLLLQSPNQPQHF. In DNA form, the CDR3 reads TGTGCCAGCAGTTTACTCCTGCAGAGTCCAAATCAGCCCCAGCATTTT.

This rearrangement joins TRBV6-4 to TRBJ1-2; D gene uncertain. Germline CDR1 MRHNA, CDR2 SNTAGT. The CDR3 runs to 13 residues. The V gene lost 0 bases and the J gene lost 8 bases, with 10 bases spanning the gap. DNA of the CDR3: TGTGCCAGCAGTGACTCAAATCCATGGGGCTACACCTTC. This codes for CASSDSNPWGYTF.

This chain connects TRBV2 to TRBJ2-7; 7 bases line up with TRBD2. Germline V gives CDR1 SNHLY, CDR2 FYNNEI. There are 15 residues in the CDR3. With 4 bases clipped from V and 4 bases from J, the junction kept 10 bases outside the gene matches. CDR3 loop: CASSVLATPLYEQYF. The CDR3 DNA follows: TGTGCCAGCAGTGTACTAGCGACACCACTGTACGAGCAGTACTTC.

Written as DNA, the CDR3 is TGTGCCAGCAGCTTAGTCTACAGGGACACCGGGGAGCTGTTTTTT. This translates into CASSLVYRDTGELFF. The V call is TRBV11-3, the J call TRBJ2-2, with D maybe TRBD1 (6 bases). Trimming shortened V by 1 base and J by 3 bases, and 9 bases separated the two germline ends. CDR1 SGHNT and CDR2 YENEEA come from the germline V gene. The CDR3 is 15 residues long.

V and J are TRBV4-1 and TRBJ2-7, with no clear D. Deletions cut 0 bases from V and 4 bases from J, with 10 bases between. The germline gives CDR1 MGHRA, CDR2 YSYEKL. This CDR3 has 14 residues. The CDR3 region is CASSQEKTFYEQYF. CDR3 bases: TGCGCCAGCAGCCAAGAGAAGACTTTTTACGAGCAGTACTTC.

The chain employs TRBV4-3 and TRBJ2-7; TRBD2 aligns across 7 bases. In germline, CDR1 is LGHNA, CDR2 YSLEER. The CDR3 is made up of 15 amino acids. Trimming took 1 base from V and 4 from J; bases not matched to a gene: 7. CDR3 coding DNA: TGCGCCAGCAGCCAAGCAATCTCGGGGGGTTACGAGCAGTACTTC. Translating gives CASSQAISGGYEQYF.

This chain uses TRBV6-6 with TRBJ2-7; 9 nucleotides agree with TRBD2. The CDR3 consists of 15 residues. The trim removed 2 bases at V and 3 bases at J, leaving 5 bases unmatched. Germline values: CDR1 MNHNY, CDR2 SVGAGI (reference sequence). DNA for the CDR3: TGTGCCAGCAGTTACCCGACTAGCGGCTACTACGAGCAGTACTTC. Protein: CASSYPTSGYYEQYF.

The DNA for the CDR3 is TGTGCCAGCAGCGTAGTAGCGGGACCTACCAGTGAGCAGTTCTTC. As protein: CASSVVAGPTSEQFF. The chain combines TRBV9 with TRBJ2-1; 8 bases are a match to TRBD2. J gave up 9 bases and V 0 bases, and 8 bases lay outside the gene matches. The germline V gene has CDR1 SGDLS and CDR2 YYNGEE. The CDR3 length is 15 residues.

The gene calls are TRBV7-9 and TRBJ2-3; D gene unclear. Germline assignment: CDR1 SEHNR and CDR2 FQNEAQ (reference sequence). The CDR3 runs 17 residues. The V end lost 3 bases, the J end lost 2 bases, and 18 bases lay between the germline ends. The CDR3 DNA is TGTGCCAGCAGCTTGGGGTTGGTTCTCCTATACACAGATACGCAGTATTTT. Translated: CASSLGLVLLYTDTQYF.

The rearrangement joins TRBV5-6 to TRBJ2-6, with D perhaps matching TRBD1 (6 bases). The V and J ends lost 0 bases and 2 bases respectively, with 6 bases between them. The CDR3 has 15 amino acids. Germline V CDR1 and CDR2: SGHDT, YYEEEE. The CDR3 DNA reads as TGTGCCAGCAGCTTGGAGGGGGCTGGGGCCAACGTCCTGACTTTC. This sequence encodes CASSLEGAGANVLTF.

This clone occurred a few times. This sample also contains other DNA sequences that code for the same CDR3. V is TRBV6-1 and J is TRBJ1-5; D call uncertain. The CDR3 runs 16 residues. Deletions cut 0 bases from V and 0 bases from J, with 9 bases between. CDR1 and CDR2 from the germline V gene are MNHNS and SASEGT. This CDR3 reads CASSEAVQISNQPQHF. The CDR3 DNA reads TGTGCCAGCAGTGAAGCGGTACAAATTAGCAATCAGCCCCAGCATTTT.

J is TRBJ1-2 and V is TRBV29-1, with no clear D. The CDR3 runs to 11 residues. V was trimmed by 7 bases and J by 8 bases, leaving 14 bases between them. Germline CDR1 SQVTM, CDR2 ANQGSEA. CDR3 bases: TGCAGCGCCGTAGGGTTAGCCGGCTACACCTTC. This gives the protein CSAVGLAGYTF. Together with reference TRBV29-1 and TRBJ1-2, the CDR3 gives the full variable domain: SAVISQKPSRDICQRGTSLTIQCQVDSQVTMMFWYRQQPGQSLTLIATANQGSEATYESGFVIDKFPISRPNLTFSTLTVSNMSPEDSSIYLCSAVGLAGYTFGSGTRLTVV.

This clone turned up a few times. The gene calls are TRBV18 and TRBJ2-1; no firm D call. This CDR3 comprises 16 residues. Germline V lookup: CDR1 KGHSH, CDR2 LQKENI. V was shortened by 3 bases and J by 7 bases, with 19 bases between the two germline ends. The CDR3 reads CASSPGTSTGRNEQFF. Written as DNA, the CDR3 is TGTGCCAGCTCACCGGGCACCAGCACGGGTCGAAATGAGCAGTTCTTC.

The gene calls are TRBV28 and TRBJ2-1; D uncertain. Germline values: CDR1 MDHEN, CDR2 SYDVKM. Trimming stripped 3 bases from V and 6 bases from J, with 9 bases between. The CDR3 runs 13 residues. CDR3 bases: TGTGCCAGCAGTTTTCGGATCATCAATGAGCAGTTCTTC. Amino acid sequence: CASSFRIINEQFF. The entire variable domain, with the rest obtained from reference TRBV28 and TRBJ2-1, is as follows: DVKVTQSSRYLVKRTGEKVFLECVQDMDHENMFWYRQDPGLGLRLIYFSYDVKMKEKGDIPEGYSVSREKKERFSLILESASTNQTSMYLCASSFRIINEQFFGPGTRLTVL.

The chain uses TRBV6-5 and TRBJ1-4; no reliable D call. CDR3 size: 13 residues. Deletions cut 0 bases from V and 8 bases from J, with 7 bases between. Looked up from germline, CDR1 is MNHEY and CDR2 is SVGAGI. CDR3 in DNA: TGTGCCAGCAGTTACTCCGGAGACGAAAAACTGTTTTTT. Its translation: CASSYSGDEKLFF.

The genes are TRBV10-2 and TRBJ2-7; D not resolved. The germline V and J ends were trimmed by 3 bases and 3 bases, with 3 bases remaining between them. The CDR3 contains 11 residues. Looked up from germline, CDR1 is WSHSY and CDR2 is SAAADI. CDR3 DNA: TGCGCCAGCAGTGATCTCTACGAGCAGTACTTC. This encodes CASSDLYEQYF.

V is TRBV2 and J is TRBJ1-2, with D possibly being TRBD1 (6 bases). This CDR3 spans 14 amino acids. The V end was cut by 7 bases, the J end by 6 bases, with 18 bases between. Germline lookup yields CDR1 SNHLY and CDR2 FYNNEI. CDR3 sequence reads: CASTRGGGLDGYTF. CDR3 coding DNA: TGTGCCAGCACTCGCGGAGGGGGGTTGGATGGCTACACCTTC. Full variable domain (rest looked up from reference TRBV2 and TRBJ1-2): EPEVTQTPSHQVTQMGQEVILRCVPISNHLYFYWYRQILGQKVEFLVSFYNNEISEKSEIFDDQFSVERPDGSNFTLKIRSTKLEDSAMYFCASTRGGGLDGYTFGSGTRLTVV.

CDR3 coding DNA: TGTGCCAGTAGTATTCTGGGACTACAAGAGACCCAGTACTTC. It specifies CASSILGLQETQYF. This chain connects TRBV19 to TRBJ2-5; 7 bases align to TRBD2. CDR1 and CDR2 from the germline V gene are LNHDA and SQIVND (reference sequence). After removal of 3 bases from V and 2 bases from J, the junction contained 3 bases not matched to a gene. The CDR3 is 14 residues long.

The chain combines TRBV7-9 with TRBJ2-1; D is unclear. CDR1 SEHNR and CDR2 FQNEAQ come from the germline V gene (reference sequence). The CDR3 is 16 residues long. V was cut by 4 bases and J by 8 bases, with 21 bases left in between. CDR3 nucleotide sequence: TGTGCCAGCAGCTCCGCCATTGCCTTCCCCCGCGATGAGCAGTTCTTC. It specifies CASSSAIAFPRDEQFF.

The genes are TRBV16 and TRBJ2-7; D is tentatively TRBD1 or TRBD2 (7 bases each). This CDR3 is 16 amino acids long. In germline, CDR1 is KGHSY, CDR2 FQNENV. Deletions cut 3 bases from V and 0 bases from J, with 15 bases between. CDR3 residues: CASSQSGTAYSYEQYF. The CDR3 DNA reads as TGTGCCAGCAGCCAGAGCGGGACAGCATACTCCTACGAGCAGTACTTC.